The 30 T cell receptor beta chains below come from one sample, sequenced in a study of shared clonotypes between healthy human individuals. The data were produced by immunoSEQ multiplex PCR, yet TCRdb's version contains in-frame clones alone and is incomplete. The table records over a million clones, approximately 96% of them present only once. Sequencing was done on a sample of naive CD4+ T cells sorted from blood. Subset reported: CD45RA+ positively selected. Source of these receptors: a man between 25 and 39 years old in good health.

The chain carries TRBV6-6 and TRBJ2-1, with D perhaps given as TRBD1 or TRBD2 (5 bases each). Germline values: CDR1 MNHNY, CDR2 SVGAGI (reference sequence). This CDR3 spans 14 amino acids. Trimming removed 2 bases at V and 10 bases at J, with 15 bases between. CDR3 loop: CASSYRGRAGEQFF. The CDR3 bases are TGTGCCAGCAGTTACCGGGGACGGGCAGGGGAGCAGTTCTTC.

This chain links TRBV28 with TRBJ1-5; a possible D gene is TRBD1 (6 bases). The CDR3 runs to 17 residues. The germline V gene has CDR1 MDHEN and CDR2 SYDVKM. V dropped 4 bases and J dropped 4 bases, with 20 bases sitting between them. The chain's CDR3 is CASSSSGTPGMNQPQHF. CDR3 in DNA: TGTGCCAGCAGTTCTTCCGGGACACCCGGGATGAATCAGCCCCAGCATTTT.

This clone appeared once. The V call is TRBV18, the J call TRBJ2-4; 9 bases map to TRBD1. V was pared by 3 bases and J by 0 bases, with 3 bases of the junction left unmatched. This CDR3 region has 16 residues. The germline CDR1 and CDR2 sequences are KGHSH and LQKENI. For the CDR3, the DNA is TGTGCCAGCTCACCCGGGACAGGGATAGCCAAAAACATTCAGTACTTC. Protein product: CASSPGTGIAKNIQYF.

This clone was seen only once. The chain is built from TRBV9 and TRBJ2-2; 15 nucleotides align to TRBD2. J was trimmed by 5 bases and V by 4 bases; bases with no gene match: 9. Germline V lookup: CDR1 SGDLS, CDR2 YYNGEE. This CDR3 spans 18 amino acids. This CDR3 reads CASSNLPGLAGGTGELFF. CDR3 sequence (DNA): TGTGCCAGCAGCAATCTACCGGGACTAGCGGGAGGTACCGGGGAGCTGTTTTTT.

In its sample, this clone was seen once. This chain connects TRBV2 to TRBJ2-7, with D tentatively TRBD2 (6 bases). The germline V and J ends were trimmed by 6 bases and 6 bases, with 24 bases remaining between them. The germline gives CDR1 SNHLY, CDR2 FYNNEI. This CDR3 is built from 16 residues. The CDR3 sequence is CASSPLRGTGGSEQYF. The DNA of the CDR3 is TGTGCCAGCAGCCCACTTAGAGGGACCGGGGGTAGCGAGCAGTACTTC.

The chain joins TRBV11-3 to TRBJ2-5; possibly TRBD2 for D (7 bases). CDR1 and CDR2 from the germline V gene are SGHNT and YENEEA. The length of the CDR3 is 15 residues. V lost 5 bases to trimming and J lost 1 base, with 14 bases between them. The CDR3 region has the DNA TGTGCCAGCAGCCAAGGGGGAGGGTTCCAAGAGACCCAGTACTTC. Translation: CASSQGGGFQETQYF. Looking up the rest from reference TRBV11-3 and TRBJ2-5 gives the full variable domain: EAGVVQSPRYKIIEKKQPVAFWCNPISGHNTLYWYLQNLGQGPELLIRYENEEAVDDSQLPKDRFSAERLKGVDSTLKIQPAELGDSAVYLCASSQGGGFQETQYFGPGTRLLVL.

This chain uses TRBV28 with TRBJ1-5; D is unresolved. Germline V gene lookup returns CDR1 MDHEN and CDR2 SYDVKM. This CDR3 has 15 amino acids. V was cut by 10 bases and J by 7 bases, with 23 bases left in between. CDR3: CATLHLPGRQQPQHF. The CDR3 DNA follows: TGTGCCACCCTTCACCTGCCGGGAAGGCAGCAGCCCCAGCATTTT.

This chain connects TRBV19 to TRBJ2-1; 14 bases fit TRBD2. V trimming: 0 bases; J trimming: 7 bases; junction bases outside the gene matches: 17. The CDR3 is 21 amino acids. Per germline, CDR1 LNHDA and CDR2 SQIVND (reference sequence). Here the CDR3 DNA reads TGTGCCAGTAGTATAGAGAGATCCGGGACTAGCGGGAGAGGGACGGGGAATGAGCAGTTCTTC. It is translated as CASSIERSGTSGRGTGNEQFF.

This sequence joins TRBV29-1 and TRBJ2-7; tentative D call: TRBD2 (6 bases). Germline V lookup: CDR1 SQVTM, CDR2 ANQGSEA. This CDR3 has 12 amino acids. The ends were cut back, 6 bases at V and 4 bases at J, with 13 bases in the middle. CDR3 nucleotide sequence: TGCAGCGTCGCGACTGGGGGGTACGAGCAGTACTTC. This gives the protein CSVATGGYEQYF.

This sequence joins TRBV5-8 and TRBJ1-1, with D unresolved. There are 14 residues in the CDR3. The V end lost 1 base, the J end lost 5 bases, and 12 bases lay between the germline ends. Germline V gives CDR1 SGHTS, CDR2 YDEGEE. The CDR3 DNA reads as TGTGCCAGCAGCTTGATGCCGCCGACGACTGAAGCTTTCTTT. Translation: CASSLMPPTTEAFF.

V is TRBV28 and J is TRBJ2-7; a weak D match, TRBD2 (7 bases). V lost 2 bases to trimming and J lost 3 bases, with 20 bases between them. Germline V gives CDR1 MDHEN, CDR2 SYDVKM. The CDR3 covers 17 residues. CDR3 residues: CASSLGGRGRGVYEQYF. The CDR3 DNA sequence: TGTGCCAGCAGTTTAGGGGGGCGCGGGAGAGGAGTCTACGAGCAGTACTTC.

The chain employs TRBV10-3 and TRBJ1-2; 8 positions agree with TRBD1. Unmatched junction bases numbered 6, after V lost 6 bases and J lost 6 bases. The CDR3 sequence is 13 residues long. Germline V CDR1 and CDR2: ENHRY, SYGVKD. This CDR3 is CAIRADRDNGYTF. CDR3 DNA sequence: TGTGCCATCAGGGCGGACAGGGATAATGGCTACACCTTC.

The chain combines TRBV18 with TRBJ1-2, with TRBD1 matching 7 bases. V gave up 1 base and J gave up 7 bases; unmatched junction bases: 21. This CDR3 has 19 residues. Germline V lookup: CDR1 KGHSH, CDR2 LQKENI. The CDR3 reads CASSPLGDAGGSGRGGYTF. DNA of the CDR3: TGTGCCAGCTCACCACTCGGAGACGCAGGGGGATCGGGACGGGGTGGCTACACCTTC.

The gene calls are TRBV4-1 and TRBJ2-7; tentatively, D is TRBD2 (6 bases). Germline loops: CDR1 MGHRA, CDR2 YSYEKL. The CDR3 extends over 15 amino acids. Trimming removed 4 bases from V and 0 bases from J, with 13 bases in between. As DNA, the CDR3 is TGCGCCAGCAGCCTCCGTGGGCGGGACTCCTACGAGCAGTACTTC. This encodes CASSLRGRDSYEQYF.

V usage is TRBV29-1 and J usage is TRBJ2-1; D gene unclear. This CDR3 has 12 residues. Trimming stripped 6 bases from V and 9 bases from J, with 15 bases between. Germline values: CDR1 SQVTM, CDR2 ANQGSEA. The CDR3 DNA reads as TGCAGCGTCGGATCGAGGTTGGGTGAGCAGTTCTTC. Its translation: CSVGSRLGEQFF.

The CDR3 bases are TGTGCCAGCAGCTTAACGAGAAAGACAGACAATGAGCAGTTCTTC. It specifies CASSLTRKTDNEQFF. This chain links TRBV7-9 with TRBJ2-1; perhaps TRBD1 as D (5 bases). Germline V gene data show CDR1 as SEHNR and CDR2 as FQNEAQ (reference sequence). V lost 2 bases and J 5 bases, leaving 13 bases between the germline ends. The CDR3 totals 15 residues.

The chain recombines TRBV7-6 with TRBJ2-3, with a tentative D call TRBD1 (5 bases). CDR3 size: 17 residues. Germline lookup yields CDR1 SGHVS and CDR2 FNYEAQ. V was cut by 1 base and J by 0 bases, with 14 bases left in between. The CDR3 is CASSLVRQPTSTDTQYF. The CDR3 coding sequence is TGTGCCAGCAGCTTAGTGCGACAGCCAACTAGCACAGATACGCAGTATTTT. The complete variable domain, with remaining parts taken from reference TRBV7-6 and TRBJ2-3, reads GAGVSQSPRYKVTKRGQDVALRCDPISGHVSLYWYRQALGQGPEFLTYFNYEAQQDKSGLPNDRFSAERPEGSISTLTIQRTEQRDSAMYRCASSLVRQPTSTDTQYFGPGTRLTVL.

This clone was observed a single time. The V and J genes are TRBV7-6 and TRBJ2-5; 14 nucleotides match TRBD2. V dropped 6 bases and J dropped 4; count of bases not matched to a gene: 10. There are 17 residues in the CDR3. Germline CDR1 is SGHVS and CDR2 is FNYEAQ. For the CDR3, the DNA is TGTGCCAGCAGTTTCCGTACTGGGACTAGCGGGAGAGAGACCCAGTACTTC. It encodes CASSFRTGTSGRETQYF.

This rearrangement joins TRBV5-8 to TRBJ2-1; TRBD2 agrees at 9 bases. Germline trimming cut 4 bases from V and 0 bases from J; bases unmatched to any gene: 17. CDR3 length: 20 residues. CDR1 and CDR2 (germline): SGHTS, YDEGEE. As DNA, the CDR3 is TGTGCCAGCAGCCCCATGGGGTCTAGCGGGATCCCTTTCTCCTACAATGAGCAGTTCTTC. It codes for CASSPMGSSGIPFSYNEQFF.

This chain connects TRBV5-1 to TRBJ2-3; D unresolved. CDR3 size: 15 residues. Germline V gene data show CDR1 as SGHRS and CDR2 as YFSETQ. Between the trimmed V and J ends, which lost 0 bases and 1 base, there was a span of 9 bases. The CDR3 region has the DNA TGCGCCAGCAGCTTGGCCGTGCAGGGCACAGATACGCAGTATTTT. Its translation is CASSLAVQGTDTQYF.

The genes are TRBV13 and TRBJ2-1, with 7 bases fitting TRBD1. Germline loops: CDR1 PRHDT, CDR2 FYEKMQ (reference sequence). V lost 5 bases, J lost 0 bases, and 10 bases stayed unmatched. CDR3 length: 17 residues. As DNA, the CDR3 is TGTGCCAGCAGCCTTAGGACAGGACTTCGCTCCTACAATGAGCAGTTCTTC. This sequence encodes CASSLRTGLRSYNEQFF.

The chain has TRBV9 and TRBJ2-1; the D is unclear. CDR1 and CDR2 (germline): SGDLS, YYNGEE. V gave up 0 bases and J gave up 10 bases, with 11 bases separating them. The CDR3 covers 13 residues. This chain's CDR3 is CASSVVGGAEQFF. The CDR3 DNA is TGTGCCAGCAGCGTAGTCGGCGGAGCCGAGCAGTTCTTC. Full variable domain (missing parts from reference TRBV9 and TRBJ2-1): DSGVTQTPKHLITATGQRVTLRCSPRSGDLSVYWYQQSLDQGLQFLIQYYNGEERAKGNILERFSAQQFPDLHSELNLSSLELGDSALYFCASSVVGGAEQFFGPGTRLTVL.

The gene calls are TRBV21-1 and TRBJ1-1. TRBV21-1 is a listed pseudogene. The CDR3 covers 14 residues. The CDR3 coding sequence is TGTGCCAGCAGCAAGGTATACTTGAACACTGAAGCTTTCTTT. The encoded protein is CASSKVYLNTEAFF.

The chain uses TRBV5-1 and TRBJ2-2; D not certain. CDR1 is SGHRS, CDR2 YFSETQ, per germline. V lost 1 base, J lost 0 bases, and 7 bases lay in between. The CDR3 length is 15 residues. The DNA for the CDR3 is TGCGCCAGCAGCTTGCCCCAGGCGAACACCGGGGAGCTGTTTTTT. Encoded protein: CASSLPQANTGELFF.

The CDR3 DNA is TGCGCCAGCAGCCCCCTAGCGGAGACAGATACGCAGTATTTT. It translates to CASSPLAETDTQYF. The chain is built from TRBV5-1 and TRBJ2-3; 7 bases map to TRBD2. The V gene's germline CDR1 is SGHRS and CDR2 YFSETQ. Trimming took 4 bases from V and 3 from J; bases not matched to a gene: 5. The CDR3 consists of 14 residues.

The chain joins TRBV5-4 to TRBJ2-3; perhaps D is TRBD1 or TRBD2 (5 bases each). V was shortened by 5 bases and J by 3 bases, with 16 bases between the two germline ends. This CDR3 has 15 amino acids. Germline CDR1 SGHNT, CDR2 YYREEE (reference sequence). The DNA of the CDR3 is TGTGCCAGCAGTCTTCAAGCGAGGGGTACAGATACGCAGTATTTT. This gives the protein CASSLQARGTDTQYF.

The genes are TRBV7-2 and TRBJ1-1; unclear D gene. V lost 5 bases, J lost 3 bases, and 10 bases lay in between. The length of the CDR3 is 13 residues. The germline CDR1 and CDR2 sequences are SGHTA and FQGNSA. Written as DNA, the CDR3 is TGTGCCAGCAGCCAGGATCGTTACACTGAAGCTTTCTTT. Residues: CASSQDRYTEAFF. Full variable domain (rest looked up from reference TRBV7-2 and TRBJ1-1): GAGVSQSPSNKVTEKGKDVELRCDPISGHTALYWYRQSLGQGLEFLIYFQGNSAPDKSGLPSDRFSAERTGGSVSTLTIQRTQQEDSAVYLCASSQDRYTEAFFGQGTRLTVV.

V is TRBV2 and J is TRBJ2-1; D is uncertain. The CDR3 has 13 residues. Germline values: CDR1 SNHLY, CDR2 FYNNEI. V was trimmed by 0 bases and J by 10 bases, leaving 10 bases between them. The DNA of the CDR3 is TGTGCCAGCAGTGAAGCGCCCTTTCGGGAGCAGTTCTTC. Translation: CASSEAPFREQFF. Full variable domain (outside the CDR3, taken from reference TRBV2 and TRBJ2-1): EPEVTQTPSHQVTQMGQEVILRCVPISNHLYFYWYRQILGQKVEFLVSFYNNEISEKSEIFDDQFSVERPDGSNFTLKIRSTKLEDSAMYFCASSEAPFREQFFGPGTRLTVL.

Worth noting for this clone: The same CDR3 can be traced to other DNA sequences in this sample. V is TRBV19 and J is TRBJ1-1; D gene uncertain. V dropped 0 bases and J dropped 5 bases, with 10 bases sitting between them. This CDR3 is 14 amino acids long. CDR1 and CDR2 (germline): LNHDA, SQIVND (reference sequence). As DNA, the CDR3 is TGTGCCAGTAGTATAGATCTCGGCGGGACTGAAGCTTTCTTT. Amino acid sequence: CASSIDLGGTEAFF.

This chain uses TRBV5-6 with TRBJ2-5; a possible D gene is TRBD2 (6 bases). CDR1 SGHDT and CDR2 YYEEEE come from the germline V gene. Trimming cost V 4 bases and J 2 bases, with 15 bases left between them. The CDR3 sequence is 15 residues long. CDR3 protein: CASSPEAGPQETQYF. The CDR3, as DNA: TGTGCCAGCAGCCCTGAGGCGGGACCGCAAGAGACCCAGTACTTC.